This is a list of T cell receptor beta chains from one sample in a study of T cells in Graves' hyperthyroidism and ophthalmopathy. A single record per CDR3 protein comes from TCRdb applying MiXCR to the multiplex PCR reads. The sample includes about 570,000 distinct CDR3 sequences, around 45% seen only once; the top ten take 19%. Sequences were obtained from peripheral blood or thyroid tissue (not recorded which). Receptors originate from an adult woman with Graves' disease, either hyperthyroidism or ophthalmopathy (not recorded which). Both conserved end residues are part of each CDR3. D genes are given only for firm matches. Where a row states a size, it is once, few, many or the class of an expanded clone; other rows omit it.

j_call: TRBJ1-4; cdr3_length: 12; v_call: TRBV29-1; d_call: .; clone_size: few; cdr3_nt: TGCAGCGCCGTTTGGGGTTATGAAAAACTGTTTTTT; cdr3_aa: CSAVWGYEKLFF
j_call: TRBJ1-4; cdr3_length: 15; v_call: TRBV2; d_call: .; clone_size: .; cdr3_nt: TGTGCCAGCAGTTCCCCGAGGCTGGTTAATGAAAAACTGTTTTTT; cdr3_aa: CASSSPRLVNEKLFF
j_call: TRBJ1-2; cdr3_length: 15; v_call: TRBV20-1; d_call: TRBD1; clone_size: many; cdr3_nt: TGCAGAGTTCCTATCGGGACAGGACCTATGAATGGCTACACCTTC; cdr3_aa: CRVPIGTGPMNGYTF
j_call: TRBJ1-5; cdr3_length: 14; v_call: TRBV6-6; d_call: .; clone_size: many; cdr3_nt: TGTGCCAGCAGGGCCAGGGGAGGCAATCAGCCCCAGCATTTT; cdr3_aa: CASRARGGNQPQHF
j_call: TRBJ2-6; cdr3_length: 20; v_call: TRBV6-2/TRBV6-3; d_call: TRBD1; clone_size: .; cdr3_nt: TGTGCCAGCAGTTCTCCGGACAGGGGAATATCCTCCTCTGGGGCCAACGTCCTGACTTTC; cdr3_aa: CASSSPDRGISSSGANVLTF
j_call: TRBJ1-2; cdr3_length: 13; v_call: TRBV20-1; d_call: .; clone_size: many; cdr3_nt: TGCAGTGCGAACGACCGGAACTACTATGGCTACACCTTC; cdr3_aa: CSANDRNYYGYTF
j_call: TRBJ1-4; cdr3_length: 14; v_call: TRBV4-1; d_call: .; clone_size: many; cdr3_nt: TGCGCCAGCAGCCAAGTGGCAGGGCAAGAGGAACTGTTTTTT; cdr3_aa: CASSQVAGQEELFF
j_call: TRBJ2-7; cdr3_length: 14; v_call: TRBV28; d_call: .; clone_size: .; cdr3_nt: TGTGCCAGCAGGCCTACGTCCATACTCCACGAGCAGTACTTC; cdr3_aa: CASRPTSILHEQYF
j_call: TRBJ1-5; cdr3_length: 13; v_call: TRBV9; d_call: .; clone_size: .; cdr3_nt: TGTGCTAGAGAGTTGGGCCGCAATCAGCCCCAGCATTTT; cdr3_aa: CARELGRNQPQHF
j_call: TRBJ2-7; cdr3_length: 18; v_call: TRBV7-9; d_call: TRBD2; clone_size: many; cdr3_nt: TGTGCCAGCAGCGCGCGTATAGCGGGAGGCCCAAATTCCTACGAGCAGTACTTC; cdr3_aa: CASSARIAGGPNSYEQYF
j_call: TRBJ2-3; cdr3_length: 19; v_call: TRBV7-3; d_call: .; clone_size: once; cdr3_nt: TGTGCCAGCAGCTTAACCCCTCCCCCTTCCATCGGGTCGTCAGATACGCAGTATTTT; cdr3_aa: CASSLTPPPSIGSSDTQYF
j_call: TRBJ1-1; cdr3_length: 14; v_call: TRBV7-9; d_call: .; clone_size: .; cdr3_nt: TGTGCCAGCAGCTCCGTAGGCAGCCACACTGAAGCTTTCTTT; cdr3_aa: CASSSVGSHTEAFF
j_call: TRBJ2-7; cdr3_length: 14; v_call: TRBV7-3; d_call: .; clone_size: many; cdr3_nt: TGTGCCAGCAGCTTACTGGGCGCTACGGGCGAGCAGTACTTC; cdr3_aa: CASSLLGATGEQYF
j_call: TRBJ2-5; cdr3_length: 15; v_call: TRBV5-1; d_call: TRBD2; clone_size: .; cdr3_nt: TGCGCCAGCAGCCCCCAAGCGGGGGGGCAAGAGACCCAGTACTTC; cdr3_aa: CASSPQAGGQETQYF
j_call: TRBJ2-7; cdr3_length: 14; v_call: TRBV27; d_call: .; clone_size: many; cdr3_nt: TGTGCCAGCAGTTTGGCGGGCCTTAACTACGAGCAGTACTTC; cdr3_aa: CASSLAGLNYEQYF
j_call: TRBJ1-4; cdr3_length: 14; v_call: TRBV6-5; d_call: TRBD1; clone_size: many; cdr3_nt: TGTGCCAGCAGTTACTACAGGGGAGGGGAAAAACTGTTTTTT; cdr3_aa: CASSYYRGGEKLFF
j_call: TRBJ1-4; cdr3_length: 17; v_call: TRBV5-1; d_call: .; clone_size: .; cdr3_nt: TGCGCCAGCAGCTTGGAGAGTCGAGGCTTAGGGGCTGAAAAACTGTTTTTT; cdr3_aa: CASSLESRGLGAEKLFF
j_call: TRBJ1-2; cdr3_length: 14; v_call: TRBV15; d_call: .; clone_size: .; cdr3_nt: TGTGCCACCAGCAGTGCCCTAGAGGACTATGGCTACACCTTC; cdr3_aa: CATSSALEDYGYTF
j_call: TRBJ2-7; cdr3_length: 14; v_call: TRBV14; d_call: .; clone_size: many; cdr3_nt: TGTGCCAGCAGCCAAGATGGGAGCTCCTACGAGCAGTACTTC; cdr3_aa: CASSQDGSSYEQYF
j_call: TRBJ2-5; cdr3_length: 12; v_call: TRBV20-1; d_call: .; clone_size: few; cdr3_nt: TGCAGTGCTAGGGCTAGAGAGGGGACCCAGTACTTC; cdr3_aa: CSARAREGTQYF
j_call: TRBJ1-1; cdr3_length: 11; v_call: TRBV11-1; d_call: .; clone_size: .; cdr3_nt: TGTGCCAGGCTCTCGGACACTGAAGCTTTCTTT; cdr3_aa: CARLSDTEAFF
j_call: TRBJ1-2; cdr3_length: 14; v_call: TRBV10-1; d_call: .; clone_size: .; cdr3_nt: TGCGCCAGCAGTGAGGTGGCTGAGGGCTATGGCTACACCTTC; cdr3_aa: CASSEVAEGYGYTF
j_call: TRBJ2-5; cdr3_length: 14; v_call: TRBV2; d_call: TRBD1; clone_size: many; cdr3_nt: TGTGCCAGTACCTCCCGGGACAGGCAAGAGACCCAGTACTTC; cdr3_aa: CASTSRDRQETQYF
j_call: TRBJ2-7; cdr3_length: 11; v_call: TRBV10-1; d_call: TRBD2; clone_size: .; cdr3_nt: TGCGCTAGCCCCCAGACGGGGCGGGGGGACTTC; cdr3_aa: CASPQTGRGDF
j_call: TRBJ1-3; cdr3_length: 14; v_call: TRBV7-2; d_call: .; clone_size: .; cdr3_nt: TGTGCCAGCAGCTTAATAGGGGCTGGAAACACCATATATTTT; cdr3_aa: CASSLIGAGNTIYF
j_call: TRBJ2-7; cdr3_length: 13; v_call: TRBV5-6; d_call: TRBD2; clone_size: many; cdr3_nt: TGTGCCAGCAGCTTGGGCGGGAGCACCGAGCAGTACTTC; cdr3_aa: CASSLGGSTEQYF
j_call: TRBJ1-1; cdr3_length: 13; v_call: TRBV5-5; d_call: .; clone_size: many; cdr3_nt: TGTGCCAGCAGCCGCCCGGACGGAGATGAAGCTTTCTTT; cdr3_aa: CASSRPDGDEAFF
j_call: TRBJ2-6; cdr3_length: 15; v_call: TRBV20-1; d_call: .; clone_size: many; cdr3_nt: TGCAGTGCTAGAGTTTGGAGCGGTGGGGCCAACGTCCTGACTTTC; cdr3_aa: CSARVWSGGANVLTF
j_call: TRBJ2-1; cdr3_length: 13; v_call: TRBV25-1; d_call: .; clone_size: .; cdr3_nt: TGTGCCACTACGAGGGAGAAATATAATGAGCAGTTCTTC; cdr3_aa: CATTREKYNEQFF
j_call: TRBJ2-5; cdr3_length: 16; v_call: TRBV5-6; d_call: .; clone_size: many; cdr3_nt: TGTGCCAGCAGCTTGGCGGGGGTTCGGTTTGTGCAGACCCAGTACTTC; cdr3_aa: CASSLAGVRFVQTQYF
j_call: TRBJ1-2; cdr3_length: 14; v_call: TRBV14; d_call: TRBD1; clone_size: .; cdr3_nt: TGTGCCAGCAGCCCAGCAAGGACAGGGGCTGGCTACACCTTC; cdr3_aa: CASSPARTGAGYTF
j_call: TRBJ1-2; cdr3_length: 13; v_call: TRBV2; d_call: .; clone_size: many; cdr3_nt: TGTGCCAGCAGTGTGGTGAGGACTGAAGGCTACACCTTC; cdr3_aa: CASSVVRTEGYTF